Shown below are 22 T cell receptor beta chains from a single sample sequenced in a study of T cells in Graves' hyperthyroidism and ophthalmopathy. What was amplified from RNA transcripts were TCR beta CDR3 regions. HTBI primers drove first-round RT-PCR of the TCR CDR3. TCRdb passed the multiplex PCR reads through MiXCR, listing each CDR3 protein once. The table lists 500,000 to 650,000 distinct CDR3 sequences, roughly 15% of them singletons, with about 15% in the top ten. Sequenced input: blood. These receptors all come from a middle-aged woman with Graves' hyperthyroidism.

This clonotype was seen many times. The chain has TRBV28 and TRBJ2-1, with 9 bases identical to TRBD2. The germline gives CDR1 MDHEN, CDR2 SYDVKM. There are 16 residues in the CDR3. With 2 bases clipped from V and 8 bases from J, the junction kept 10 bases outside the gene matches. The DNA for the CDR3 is TGTGCCAGCAGTTTAACCGTAGCGGGAGTTACCCATGAGCAGTTCTTC. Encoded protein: CASSLTVAGVTHEQFF.

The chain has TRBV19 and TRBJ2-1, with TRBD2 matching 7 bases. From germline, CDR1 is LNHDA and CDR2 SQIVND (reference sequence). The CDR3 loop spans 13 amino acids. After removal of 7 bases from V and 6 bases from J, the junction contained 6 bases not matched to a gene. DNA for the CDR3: TGTGCCAGTACCTGGGGCGGGGGCAATGAGCAGTTCTTC. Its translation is CASTWGGGNEQFF.

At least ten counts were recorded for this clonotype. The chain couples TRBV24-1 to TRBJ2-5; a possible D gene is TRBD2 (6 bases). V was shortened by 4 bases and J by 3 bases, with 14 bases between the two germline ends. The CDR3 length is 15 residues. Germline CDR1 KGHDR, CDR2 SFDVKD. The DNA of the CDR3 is TGTGCCACCAGTGACCGCGGGGCCCGGGAAGAGACCCAGTACTTC. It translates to CATSDRGAREETQYF.

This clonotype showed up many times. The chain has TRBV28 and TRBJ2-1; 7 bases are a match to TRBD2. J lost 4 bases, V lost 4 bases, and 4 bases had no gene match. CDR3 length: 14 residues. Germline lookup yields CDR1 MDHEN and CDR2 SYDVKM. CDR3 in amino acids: CASSWLAAYNEQFF. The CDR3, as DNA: TGTGCCAGCAGTTGGCTAGCGGCGTACAATGAGCAGTTCTTC.

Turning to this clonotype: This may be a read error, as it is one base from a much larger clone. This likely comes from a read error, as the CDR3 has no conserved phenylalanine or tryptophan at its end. The CDR3, as DNA: TGTGCCAGCTCCCTCGGGACTGTAGAATACGAGCAGTACTTA. It is translated as CASSLGTVEYEQYL. J is TRBJ2-7 and V is TRBV18; a weak D match, TRBD2 (6 bases). The ends were cut back, 6 bases at V and 4 bases at J, with 16 bases in the middle. From germline, CDR1 is KGHSH and CDR2 LQKENI. CDR3 length: 14 amino acids.

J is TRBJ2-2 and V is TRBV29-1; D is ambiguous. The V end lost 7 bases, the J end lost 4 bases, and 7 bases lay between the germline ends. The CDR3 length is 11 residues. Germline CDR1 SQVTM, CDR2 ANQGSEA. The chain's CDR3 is CSAMITGELFF. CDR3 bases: TGCAGCGCCATGATCACCGGGGAGCTGTTTTTT.

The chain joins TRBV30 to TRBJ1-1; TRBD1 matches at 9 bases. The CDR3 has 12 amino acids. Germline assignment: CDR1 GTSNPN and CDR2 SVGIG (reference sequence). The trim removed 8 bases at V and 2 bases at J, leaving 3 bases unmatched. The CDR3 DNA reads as TGTGCCGGGGACAGGGCCAACACTGAAGCTTTCTTT. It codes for CAGDRANTEAFF.

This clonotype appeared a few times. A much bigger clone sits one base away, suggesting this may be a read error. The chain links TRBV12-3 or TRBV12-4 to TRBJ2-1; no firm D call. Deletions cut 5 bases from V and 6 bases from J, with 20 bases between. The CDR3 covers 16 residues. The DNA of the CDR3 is TGTGCCAGCAGTAAAACGGTGGGGTTAGTGTCCAATGAGCAGTTCTTC. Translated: CASSKTVGLVSNEQFF.

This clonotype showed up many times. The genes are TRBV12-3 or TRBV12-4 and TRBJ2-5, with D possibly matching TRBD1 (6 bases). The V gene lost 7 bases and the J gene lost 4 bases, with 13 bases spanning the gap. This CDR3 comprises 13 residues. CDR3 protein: CASTSIQGETQYF. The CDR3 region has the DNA TGTGCCAGCACCTCGATACAGGGAGAGACCCAGTACTTC.

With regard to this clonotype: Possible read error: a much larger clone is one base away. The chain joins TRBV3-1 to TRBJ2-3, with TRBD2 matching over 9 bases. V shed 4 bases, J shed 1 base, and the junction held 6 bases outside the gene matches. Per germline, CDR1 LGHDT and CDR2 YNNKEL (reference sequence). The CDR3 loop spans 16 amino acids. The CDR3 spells CASSPVAGVGTDTQYF. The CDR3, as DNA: TGTGCCAGCAGCCCGGTAGCGGGAGTGGGCACAGATACGCAGTATTTT.

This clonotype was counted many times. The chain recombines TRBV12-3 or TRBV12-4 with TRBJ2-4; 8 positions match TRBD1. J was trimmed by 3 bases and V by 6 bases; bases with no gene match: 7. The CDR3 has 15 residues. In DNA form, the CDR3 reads TGTGCCAGCAGCTACGCAGGGGGCCGCAAAAACATTCAGTACTTC. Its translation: CASSYAGGRKNIQYF.

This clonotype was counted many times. The CDR3 is CASSLGLDAYNEQFF. The DNA for the CDR3 is TGTGCCAGCAGCCTGGGGCTCGATGCCTACAATGAGCAGTTCTTC. V usage is TRBV7-9 and J usage is TRBJ2-1; a weak D match, TRBD1 (5 bases). Germline CDR1 is SEHNR and CDR2 is FQNEAQ (reference sequence). The CDR3 runs to 15 residues. Trimming took off 5 bases at V and 2 bases at J, with 13 bases between the two ends.

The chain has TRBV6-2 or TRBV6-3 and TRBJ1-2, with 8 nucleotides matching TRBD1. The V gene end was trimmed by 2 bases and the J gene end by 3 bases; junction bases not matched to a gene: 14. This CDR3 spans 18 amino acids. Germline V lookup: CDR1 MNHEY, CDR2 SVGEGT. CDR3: CASSYPSDNRGNDYGYTF. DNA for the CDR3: TGTGCCAGCAGTTACCCCTCCGACAACAGGGGGAACGACTATGGCTACACCTTC.

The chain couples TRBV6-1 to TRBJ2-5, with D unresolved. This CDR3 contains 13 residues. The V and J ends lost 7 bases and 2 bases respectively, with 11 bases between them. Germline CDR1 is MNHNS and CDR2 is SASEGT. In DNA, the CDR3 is TGTGCCAGCACCATAGCATGGCAAGAGACCCAGTACTTC. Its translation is CASTIAWQETQYF.

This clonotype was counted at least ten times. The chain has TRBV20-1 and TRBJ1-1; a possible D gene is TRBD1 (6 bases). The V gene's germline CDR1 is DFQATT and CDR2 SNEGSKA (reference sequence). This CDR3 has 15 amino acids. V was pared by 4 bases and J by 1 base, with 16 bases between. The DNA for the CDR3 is TGCAGTGCTATGGGGGCTCGTGGGGCGAACACTGAAGCTTTCTTT. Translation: CSAMGARGANTEAFF.

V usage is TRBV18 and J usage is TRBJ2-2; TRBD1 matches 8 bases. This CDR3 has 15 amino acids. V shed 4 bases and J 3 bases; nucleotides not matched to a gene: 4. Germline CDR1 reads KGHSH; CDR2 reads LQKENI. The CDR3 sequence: CASSLRQGYTGELFF. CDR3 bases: TGTGCCAGCTCACTTCGACAGGGGTACACCGGGGAGCTGTTTTTT.

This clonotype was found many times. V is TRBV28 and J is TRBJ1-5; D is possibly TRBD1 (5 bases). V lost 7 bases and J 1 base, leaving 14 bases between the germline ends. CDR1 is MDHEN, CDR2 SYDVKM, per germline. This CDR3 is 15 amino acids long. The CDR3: CASTRAGRSNQPQHF. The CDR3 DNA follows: TGTGCCAGCACCAGGGCAGGGAGGAGCAATCAGCCCCAGCATTTT.

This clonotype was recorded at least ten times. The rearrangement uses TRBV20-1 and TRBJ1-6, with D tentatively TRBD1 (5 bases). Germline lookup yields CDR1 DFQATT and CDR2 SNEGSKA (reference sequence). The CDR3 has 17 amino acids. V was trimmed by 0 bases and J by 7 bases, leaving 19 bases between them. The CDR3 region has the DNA TGCAGTGCTAGAGATTCGGGGTCTCCCGACAGCAATTCACCCCTCCACTTT. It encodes CSARDSGSPDSNSPLHF.

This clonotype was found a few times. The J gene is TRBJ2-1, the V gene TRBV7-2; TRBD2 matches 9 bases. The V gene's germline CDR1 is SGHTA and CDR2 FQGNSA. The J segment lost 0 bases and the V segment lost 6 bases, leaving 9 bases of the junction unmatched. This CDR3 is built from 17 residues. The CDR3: CASSYSSSGSSYNEQFF. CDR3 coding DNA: TGTGCCAGCAGTTACTCGAGTAGCGGGAGCTCCTACAATGAGCAGTTCTTC.

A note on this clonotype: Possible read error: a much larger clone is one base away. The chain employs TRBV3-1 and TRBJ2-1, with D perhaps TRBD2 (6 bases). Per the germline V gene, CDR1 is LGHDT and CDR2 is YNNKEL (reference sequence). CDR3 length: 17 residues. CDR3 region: CASSQDMASVTYNEQLF. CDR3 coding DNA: TGTGCCAGCAGCCAAGATATGGCTAGCGTAACCTACAATGAGCAGCTCTTC.

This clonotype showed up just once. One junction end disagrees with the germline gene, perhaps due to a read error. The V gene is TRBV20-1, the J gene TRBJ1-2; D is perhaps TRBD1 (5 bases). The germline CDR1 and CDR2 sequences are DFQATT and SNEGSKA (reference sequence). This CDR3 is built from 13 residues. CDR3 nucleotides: TGCAGTGCCAGAGACCAGGGACACTATGGCTACACCTTC. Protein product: CSARDQGHYGYTF.

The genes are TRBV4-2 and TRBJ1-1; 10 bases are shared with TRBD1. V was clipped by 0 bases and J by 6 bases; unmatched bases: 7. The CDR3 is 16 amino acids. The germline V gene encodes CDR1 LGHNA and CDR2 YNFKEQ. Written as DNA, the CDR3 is TGTGCCAGCAGCCAAGATGCGGGACAGGGGTTCCCTGAAGCTTTCTTT. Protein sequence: CASSQDAGQGFPEAFF.